Shown below are 25 T cell receptor beta chains from a single sample sequenced in a study of cytomegalovirus exposure and HLA in healthy donors. In the PCR, 60 Vbeta and 13 Jbeta primers were used. The repertoire was sequenced with immunoSEQ multiplex PCR; TCRdb's copy has only in-frame clones and lacks some. The sample lists over 150,000 clones, about 78% occurring once. The specimen was PBMCs. The receptor source for this set is a woman in her twenties or thirties in good health and CMV-seronegative.

The chain combines TRBV4-1 with TRBJ1-2, with D possibly matching TRBD1 (6 bases). The CDR3 has 15 residues. V was pared by 0 bases and J by 4 bases, with 12 bases between. CDR1 is MGHRA, CDR2 YSYEKL, per germline. CDR3 DNA sequence: TGCGCCAGCAGCCAAGAAGGGGGTTTAGGCTATGGCTACACCTTC. Its protein product is CASSQEGGLGYGYTF.

This clone was counted only a few times. V gene TRBV19 combines with J gene TRBJ1-2; TRBD1 matches 8 bases. The J segment lost 7 bases and the V segment lost 9 bases, leaving 10 bases of the junction unmatched. The CDR3 loop spans 13 amino acids. Germline V gives CDR1 LNHDA, CDR2 SQIVND (reference sequence). The CDR3 sequence: CASRETGDSGYTF. The CDR3 bases are TGTGCCAGCAGGGAGACAGGGGATTCTGGCTACACCTTC.

This chain uses TRBV7-3 with TRBJ2-2, with D possibly TRBD1 on 5 matching bases. Germline V gene lookup returns CDR1 SGHTA and CDR2 FQGTGA. Trimming took 10 bases from V and 0 from J, leaving 9 bases between them. CDR3 length: 13 residues. DNA for the CDR3: TGTGCCACAAGGGGCGCGAACACCGGGGAGCTGTTTTTT. Translated: CATRGANTGELFF.

This clone was seen only a few times. This chain links TRBV19 with TRBJ2-7; D might be TRBD2 (6 bases). This CDR3 is 15 amino acids long. The V gene's germline CDR1 is LNHDA and CDR2 SQIVND (reference sequence). V dropped 5 bases and J dropped 2 bases, with 16 bases sitting between them. The CDR3: CASSAAGWVPYEQYF. The CDR3 DNA reads as TGTGCCAGTAGTGCGGCGGGATGGGTTCCCTACGAGCAGTACTTC.

The gene calls are TRBV5-1 and TRBJ1-4; D gene uncertain. Looked up from germline, CDR1 is SGHRS and CDR2 is YFSETQ. This CDR3 spans 13 amino acids. Trimming cost V 5 bases and J 2 bases, with 7 bases left between them. The CDR3 DNA sequence: TGCGCCAGCAGGAGCACGACTAATGAAAAACTGTTTTTT. Its translation is CASRSTTNEKLFF.

The chain has TRBV28 and TRBJ2-7, with D tentatively TRBD2 (5 bases). Trimming shortened V by 5 bases and J by 5 bases, and 13 bases separated the two germline ends. Germline CDR1 reads MDHEN; CDR2 reads SYDVKM. The CDR3 runs to 13 residues. CDR3 bases: TGTGCCAGCAGTATGCGAGGGAAGCACGAGCAGTACTTC. Translation gives CASSMRGKHEQYF.

This clone qualifies as medium-sized (0.01 to 0.1%). This rearrangement joins TRBV7-9 to TRBJ1-1; 9 bases map to TRBD1. Germline V gives CDR1 SEHNR, CDR2 FQNEAQ (reference sequence). The CDR3 extends over 15 amino acids. V shed 5 bases, J shed 10 bases, and the junction held 14 bases outside the gene matches. The CDR3 bases are TGTGCCAGCAGCATCGGACAGGGGAAGGGGGTAGCAGCTTTCTTT. Amino acid sequence: CASSIGQGKGVAAFF.

The V call is TRBV5-1, the J call TRBJ2-1; possibly TRBD1 for D (5 bases). This CDR3 region has 16 residues. The germline V gene encodes CDR1 SGHRS and CDR2 YFSETQ. The V end was cut by 0 bases, the J end by 3 bases, with 13 bases between. Here the CDR3 reads CASSLEATANYNEQFF. CDR3 DNA: TGCGCCAGCAGCTTGGAGGCGACAGCCAACTACAATGAGCAGTTCTTC.

The V gene is TRBV7-8, the J gene TRBJ2-1, with 9 bases fitting TRBD2. The V gene end was trimmed by 4 bases and the J gene end by 10 bases; junction bases not matched to a gene: 11. The CDR3 extends over 15 amino acids. The germline CDR1 and CDR2 sequences are SGHVS and FQNEAQ. Here the CDR3 reads CASSYGGGVSLEQFF. The CDR3 bases are TGTGCCAGCAGCTACGGCGGGGGGGTATCATTGGAGCAGTTCTTC.

This clone has a handful of counts. This sequence joins TRBV7-8 and TRBJ2-5; 12 bases agree with TRBD2. Germline V gene sequence: CDR1 SGHVS, CDR2 FQNEAQ. V shed 2 bases and J 5 bases; nucleotides not matched to a gene: 6. CDR3 length: 16 residues. DNA of the CDR3: TGTGCCAGCAGCTTACTGACTAGCGGGAGTCCTGAGACCCAGTACTTC. This codes for CASSLLTSGSPETQYF.

The V gene is TRBV9, the J gene TRBJ1-2; D call uncertain. The CDR3 is 14 residues long. CDR1 and CDR2 (germline): SGDLS, YYNGEE. Deletions cut 0 bases from V and 3 bases from J, with 9 bases between. CDR3 in DNA: TGTGCCAGCAGCGTAGCCGGGTCCGACTATGGCTACACCTTC. Its translation: CASSVAGSDYGYTF.

The chain couples TRBV18 to TRBJ2-1, with D possibly matching TRBD2 (6 bases). Trimming stripped 3 bases from V and 14 bases from J, with 11 bases between. The CDR3 is made up of 11 amino acids. The germline gives CDR1 KGHSH, CDR2 LQKENI. The CDR3: CASSPGSNEFF. CDR3 nucleotides: TGTGCCAGCTCACCCGGGAGTAACGAGTTCTTC. The full variable domain, rest sourced from reference TRBV18 and TRBJ2-1, is NAGVMQNPRHLVRRRGQEARLRCSPMKGHSHVYWYRQLPEEGLKFMVYLQKENIIDESGMPKERFSAEFPKEGPSILRIQQVVRGDSAAYFCASSPGSNEFFGPGTRLTVL.

The gene calls are TRBV5-1 and TRBJ2-7, with 8 nucleotides matching TRBD1. The CDR3 length is 16 residues. Germline loops: CDR1 SGHRS, CDR2 YFSETQ. V shed 2 bases and J 0 bases; nucleotides not matched to a gene: 7. The CDR3 coding sequence is TGCGCCAGCAGCTTCGCCCCGGGACAGGTCTCCTACGAGCAGTACTTC. As protein: CASSFAPGQVSYEQYF.

This chain connects TRBV5-5 to TRBJ1-6, with D unresolved. Trimming pared 1 base from V and 0 bases from J, leaving 5 bases between. Germline loops: CDR1 SGHKS, CDR2 YYEKEE (reference sequence). The CDR3 contains 15 residues. DNA for the CDR3: TGTGCCAGCAGCTTGTCGGGCTCCTATAATTCACCCCTCCACTTT. Protein product: CASSLSGSYNSPLHF.

V is TRBV11-2 and J is TRBJ2-3, with D possibly being TRBD2 (6 bases). Trimming shortened V by 1 base and J by 2 bases, and 10 bases separated the two germline ends. The CDR3 totals 15 residues. The germline gives CDR1 SGHAT, CDR2 FQNNGV. The CDR3 is CASSLGRGSTDTQYF. CDR3 DNA sequence: TGTGCCAGCAGCTTAGGTCGGGGGTCCACAGATACGCAGTATTTT.

V and J are TRBV15 and TRBJ2-7; 7 bases are shared with TRBD2. With 8 bases clipped from V and 3 bases from J, the junction kept 4 bases outside the gene matches. This CDR3 is 12 amino acids long. The germline V gene encodes CDR1 LNHNV and CDR2 YYDKDF (reference sequence). The CDR3 here is CATGGDLYEQYF. The CDR3 DNA is TGTGCCACCGGGGGGGACCTCTACGAGCAGTACTTC.

Remarks on this clone: The CDR3 does not close with the conserved phenylalanine or tryptophan, likely indicating a read error. CDR3 nucleotide sequence: TGCGCCAGCAGCTTAAGACAGGGTATGAACACTGAAGCTTTCTCT. It yields the protein CASSLRQGMNTEAFS. V gene TRBV5-1 combines with J gene TRBJ1-1; TRBD1 matches at 7 bases. V shed 2 bases, J shed 0 bases, and the junction held 4 bases outside the gene matches. Germline loops: CDR1 SGHRS, CDR2 YFSETQ. This CDR3 is built from 15 residues.

The J gene is TRBJ2-7, the V gene TRBV6-4, with 9 nucleotides matching TRBD2. With 2 bases clipped from V and 3 bases from J, the junction kept 2 bases outside the gene matches. CDR3 length: 14 residues. Germline V gene sequence: CDR1 MRHNA, CDR2 SNTAGT. This CDR3 reads CASSDPLAGYEQYF. The CDR3 DNA reads as TGTGCCAGCAGTGACCCACTAGCGGGCTACGAGCAGTACTTC.

The CDR3 region is CASSPTPDRNQPQHF. CDR3 coding DNA: TGCGCCAGCAGCCCAACCCCCGACAGGAATCAGCCCCAGCATTTT. V usage is TRBV5-1 and J usage is TRBJ1-5; possibly TRBD1 for D (6 bases). There are 15 residues in the CDR3. Trimming removed 4 bases from V and 4 bases from J, with 15 bases in between. Germline V lookup: CDR1 SGHRS, CDR2 YFSETQ.

The chain carries TRBV28 and TRBJ2-2, with 9 bases matching TRBD1. V shed 4 bases, J shed 2 bases, and the junction held 5 bases outside the gene matches. Per germline, CDR1 MDHEN and CDR2 SYDVKM. This CDR3 has 16 amino acids. The CDR3 region is CASSYPQGANTGELFF. The CDR3 DNA reads as TGTGCCAGCAGTTACCCACAGGGGGCAAACACCGGGGAGCTGTTTTTT.

This clone was counted only a few times. V gene TRBV6-1 combines with J gene TRBJ2-1, with D possibly matching TRBD2 (6 bases). The CDR3 consists of 13 residues. V lost 9 bases and J 5 bases, leaving 14 bases between the germline ends. The V gene's germline CDR1 is MNHNS and CDR2 SASEGT. The CDR3 sequence: CASGHGGDNEQFF. CDR3 DNA: TGTGCCAGTGGGCACGGGGGTGACAATGAGCAGTTCTTC.

On this clone itself: One junction end disagrees with the germline gene, perhaps due to a read error. The V call is TRBV10-3, the J call TRBJ1-6; 10 bases match TRBD1. The germline V gene has CDR1 ENHRY and CDR2 SYGVKD. This CDR3 spans 15 amino acids. CDR3 nucleotides: TGTGCCAGCAGTGACTCGACAGGGGGCAATTCACCCCTCCACTTT. This codes for CASSDSTGGNSPLHF.

This chain uses TRBV6-5 with TRBJ2-1; 7 nucleotides align to TRBD2. The CDR3 is 15 residues long. With V trimmed by 6 bases and J by 2 bases, 7 bases remained unmatched. Germline-derived CDR1 and CDR2 are MNHEY and SVGAGI. In DNA form, the CDR3 reads TGTGCCAGCAGGGGGCTAGCGGCTCCCTACAATGAGCAGTTCTTC. Encoded protein: CASRGLAAPYNEQFF.

The genes are TRBV10-3 and TRBJ1-1, with TRBD1 as a possible D gene (6 bases). Germline loops: CDR1 ENHRY, CDR2 SYGVKD. The CDR3 runs 12 residues. The V and J ends lost 10 bases and 4 bases respectively, with 13 bases between them. CDR3 bases: TGTGCCAGTTTTCAGGGGAGCACTGAAGCTTTCTTT. It is translated as CASFQGSTEAFF.

In this sample, this clone turned up a few times. The rearrangement joins TRBV5-1 to TRBJ2-3, with D tentatively TRBD2 (5 bases). The CDR3 covers 11 residues. In germline, CDR1 is SGHRS, CDR2 YFSETQ. V was shortened by 5 bases and J by 4 bases, with 5 bases between the two germline ends. The CDR3 spells CASREADTQYF. The CDR3, as DNA: TGCGCCAGCAGGGAGGCAGATACGCAGTATTTT.